This is a list of T cell receptor beta chains from one sample in a study of pediatric ulcerative colitis. Sequencing used immunoSEQ multiplex PCR; TCRdb keeps in-frame clones, though not all of them. Of tens of thousands of clones in the sample, 73% are singletons; the top ten hold 0.65% to 0.75%. The specimen was gut tissue. The origin of the receptors is a boy aged 5-17 years with moderate ulcerative colitis. CDR3s include the opening cysteine and the closing phenylalanine or tryptophan. The order of the fields is J gene, D gene, clone size, V gene, CDR3 protein, CDR3 DNA. D genes are given only for firm matches. Some rows mark clone size as missing; the rest say once, few, many or name a class of expanded clone.

>TRBJ2-2|-|few|TRBV5-6
CASRYGRGGTGELFF
TGTGCCAGCAGATATGGGAGAGGGGGCACCGGGGAGCTGTTTTTT
>TRBJ2-6|-|-|TRBV19
CASSNQGRGSGANVLTF
TGTGCCAGTAGTAACCAGGGACGGGGATCTGGGGCCAACGTCCTGACTTTC
>TRBJ2-1|TRBD2|-|TRBV9
CASSVVTSDYNEQFF
TGTGCCAGCAGCGTAGTGACTAGCGACTACAATGAGCAGTTCTTC
>TRBJ1-2|TRBD1|-|TRBV6-5
CASRLTQGPNYGYTF
TGTGCCAGCAGGCTTACACAGGGGCCAAACTATGGCTACACCTTC
>TRBJ2-1|TRBD1|-|TRBV5-4
CASSLSTGTYNEQFF
TGTGCCAGCAGCTTGTCGACAGGGACCTACAATGAGCAGTTCTTC
>TRBJ2-5|-|-|TRBV7-2
CASSWSLALGTRGTQYF
TGTGCCAGCAGCTGGTCCTTAGCCCTCGGCACTAGAGGGACCCAGTACTTC
>TRBJ1-5|-|few|TRBV7-2
CASSLAGSGNQPQHF
TGTGCCAGCAGCTTAGCTGGGTCCGGCAATCAGCCCCAGCATTTT
>TRBJ1-2|TRBD1|-|TRBV10-3
CAIRSPGTGPSDYYGYTF
TGTGCCATCAGATCACCGGGGACAGGGCCCTCGGATTATTATGGCTACACCTTC
>TRBJ2-7|-|-|TRBV18
CASSPRVDPSGYEQYF
TGTGCCAGCTCACCGCGGGTGGATCCCAGCGGGTACGAGCAGTACTTC
>TRBJ2-2|TRBD2|-|TRBV19
CASRAGGANTGELFF
TGTGCCAGTAGGGCGGGGGGCGCGAACACCGGGGAGCTGTTTTTT
>TRBJ2-5|-|-|TRBV5-4
CASSFGGGSSEEDQYF
TGTGCCAGCAGCTTTGGGGGCGGGAGTAGCGAGGAGGACCAGTACTTC
>TRBJ2-7|-|-|TRBV5-1
CASRDSTYEQYF
TGCGCCAGCAGGGACAGTACCTACGAGCAGTACTTC
>TRBJ2-3|-|-|TRBV18
CASSPPRGTSTDTQYF
TGTGCCAGCTCACCACCGAGGGGGACTAGCACAGATACGCAGTATTTT
>TRBJ1-5|-|few|TRBV18
CASSPLGEDQPQHF
TGTGCCAGCTCACCACTAGGGGAGGATCAGCCCCAGCATTTT
>TRBJ1-1|TRBD1|once|TRBV6-1
CASSAETGAEAFF
TGTGCCAGCAGTGCGGAGACAGGGGCTGAAGCTTTCTTT
>TRBJ1-4|-|-|TRBV28
CASSLPVGPGNEKLFF
TGTGCCAGCAGTTTACCGGTGGGCCCCGGTAATGAAAAACTGTTTTTT
>TRBJ2-7|-|-|TRBV7-9
CASSPTSTSSYEQYF
TGTGCCAGCAGCCCGACCTCGACTAGCTCCTACGAGCAGTACTTC
>TRBJ1-1|-|-|TRBV6-1
CASSAQRVLNTEAFF
TGTGCCAGCAGTGCTCAGAGGGTTTTGAACACTGAAGCTTTCTTT
>TRBJ2-3|-|once|TRBV10-1
CASSGGPHSTDTQYF
TGCGCCAGCAGTGGTGGTCCCCACAGCACAGATACGCAGTATTTT
>TRBJ2-3|-|-|TRBV19
CASSISPGGMSTDTQYF
TGTGCCAGTAGTATAAGTCCCGGCGGGATGAGCACAGATACGCAGTATTTT
>TRBJ1-3|-|few|TRBV5-1
CASSFRQEKRNGNTIYF
TGCGCCAGCAGCTTCAGACAGGAGAAAAGAAACGGAAACACCATATATTTT
>TRBJ1-5|-|few|TRBV19
CASSISGGRPQHF
TGTGCCAGTAGTATATCTGGGGGGCGGCCCCAGCATTTT
>TRBJ1-1|-|-|TRBV27
CASSLYKVSQLNTEAFF
TGTGCCAGCAGTTTATATAAGGTCAGCCAATTGAACACTGAAGCTTTCTTT
>TRBJ1-5|-|once|TRBV19
CASRGAANQPQHF
TGTGCCAGTAGAGGAGCAGCCAATCAGCCCCAGCATTTT
>TRBJ1-6|-|-|TRBV5-6
CANSLDGGYNSPLHF
TGTGCCAACAGCTTGGATGGCGGCTATAATTCACCCCTCCACTTT
>TRBJ1-5|-|-|TRBV5-6
CASSPPPYQPQHF
TGTGCCAGCAGCCCGCCACCGTATCAGCCCCAGCATTTT
>TRBJ2-7|-|-|TRBV18
CASSRGGDSRYEQYF
TGTGCCAGCTCCCGGGGTGGTGACAGTCGGTACGAGCAGTACTTC
>TRBJ2-7|-|few|TRBV25-1
CASSDSASSYEQYF
TGTGCCAGCAGTGATAGTGCGAGCTCCTACGAGCAGTACTTC
>TRBJ2-1|-|-|TRBV9
CASSVDGSSDEQFF
TGTGCCAGCAGCGTAGACGGCAGTTCGGATGAGCAGTTCTTC